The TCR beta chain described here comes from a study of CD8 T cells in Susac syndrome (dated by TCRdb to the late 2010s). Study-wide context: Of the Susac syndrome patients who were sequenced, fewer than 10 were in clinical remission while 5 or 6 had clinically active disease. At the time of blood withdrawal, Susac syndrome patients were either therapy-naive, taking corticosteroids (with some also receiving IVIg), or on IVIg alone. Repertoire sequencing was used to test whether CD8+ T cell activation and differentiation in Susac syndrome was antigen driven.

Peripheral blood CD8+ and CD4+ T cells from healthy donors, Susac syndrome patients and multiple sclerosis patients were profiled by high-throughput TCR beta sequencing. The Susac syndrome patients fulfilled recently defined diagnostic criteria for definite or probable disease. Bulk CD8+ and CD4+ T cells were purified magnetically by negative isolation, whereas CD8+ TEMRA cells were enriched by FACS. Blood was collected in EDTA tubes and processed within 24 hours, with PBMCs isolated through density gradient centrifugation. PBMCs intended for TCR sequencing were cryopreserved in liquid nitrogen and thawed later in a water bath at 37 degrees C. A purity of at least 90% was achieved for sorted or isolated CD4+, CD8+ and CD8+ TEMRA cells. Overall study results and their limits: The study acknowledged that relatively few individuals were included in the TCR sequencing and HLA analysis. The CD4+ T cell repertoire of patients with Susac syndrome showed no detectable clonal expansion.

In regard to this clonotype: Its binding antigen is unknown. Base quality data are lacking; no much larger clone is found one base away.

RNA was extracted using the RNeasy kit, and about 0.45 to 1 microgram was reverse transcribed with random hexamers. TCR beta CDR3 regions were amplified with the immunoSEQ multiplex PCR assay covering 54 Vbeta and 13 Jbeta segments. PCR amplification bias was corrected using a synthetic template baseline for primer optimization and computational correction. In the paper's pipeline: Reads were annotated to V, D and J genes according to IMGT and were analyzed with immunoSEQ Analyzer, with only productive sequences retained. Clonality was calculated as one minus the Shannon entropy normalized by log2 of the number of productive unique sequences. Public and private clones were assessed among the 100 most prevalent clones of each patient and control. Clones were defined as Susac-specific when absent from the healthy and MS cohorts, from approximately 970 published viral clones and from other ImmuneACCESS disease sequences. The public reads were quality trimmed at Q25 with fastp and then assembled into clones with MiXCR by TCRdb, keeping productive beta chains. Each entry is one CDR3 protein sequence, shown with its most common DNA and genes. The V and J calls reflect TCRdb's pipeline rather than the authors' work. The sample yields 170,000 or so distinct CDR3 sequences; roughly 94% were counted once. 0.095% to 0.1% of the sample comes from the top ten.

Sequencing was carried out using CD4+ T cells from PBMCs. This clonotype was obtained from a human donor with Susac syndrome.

The nucleotide sequence is TGTGCCAGCAGCCGTCTTAGAAAAAATGGTGGGGGGACAGAGAACTATGGCTACACCTTC. Its protein is CASSRLRKNGGGTENYGYTF. This sequence uses TRBV11-2 and TRBJ1-2; TRBD1 lines up with 7 middle nucleotides. Looking up the germline V gene yields CDR1 SGHAT and CDR2 FQNNGV. The CDR3 sequence holds 20 residues, the cysteine and phenylalanine included. Only CDR3 DNA is held: 60 bases, read in frame from base 1. Trimming accounts for 5 bases at V and 2 bases at J, while the number of junction bases matched to no gene is 23.